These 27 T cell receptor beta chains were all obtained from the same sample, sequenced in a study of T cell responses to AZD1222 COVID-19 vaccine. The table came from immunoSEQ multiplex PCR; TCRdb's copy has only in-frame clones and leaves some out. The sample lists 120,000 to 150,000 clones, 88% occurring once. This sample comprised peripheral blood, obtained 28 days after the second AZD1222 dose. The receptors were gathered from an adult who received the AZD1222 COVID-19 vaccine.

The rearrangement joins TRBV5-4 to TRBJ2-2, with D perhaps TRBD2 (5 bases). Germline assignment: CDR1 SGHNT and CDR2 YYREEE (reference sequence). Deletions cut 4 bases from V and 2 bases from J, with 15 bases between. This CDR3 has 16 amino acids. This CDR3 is CASSELGGINTGELFF. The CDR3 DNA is TGTGCCAGCAGCGAACTAGGTGGAATCAACACCGGGGAGCTGTTTTTT.

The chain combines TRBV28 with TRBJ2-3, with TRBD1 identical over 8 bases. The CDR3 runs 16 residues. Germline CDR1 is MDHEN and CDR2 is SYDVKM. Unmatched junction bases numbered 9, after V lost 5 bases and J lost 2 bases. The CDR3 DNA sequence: TGTGCCAGCAGTCCTCCCGGACAGGGCCTCACAGATACGCAGTATTTT. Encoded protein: CASSPPGQGLTDTQYF. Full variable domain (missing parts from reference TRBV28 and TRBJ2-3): DVKVTQSSRYLVKRTGEKVFLECVQDMDHENMFWYRQDPGLGLRLIYFSYDVKMKEKGDIPEGYSVSREKKERFSLILESASTNQTSMYLCASSPPGQGLTDTQYFGPGTRLTVL.

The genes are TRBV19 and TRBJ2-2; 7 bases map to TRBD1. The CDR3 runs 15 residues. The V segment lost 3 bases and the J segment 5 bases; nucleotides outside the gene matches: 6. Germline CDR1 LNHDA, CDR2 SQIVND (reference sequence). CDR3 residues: CASSIQTGATGELFF. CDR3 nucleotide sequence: TGTGCCAGTAGTATTCAAACAGGGGCAACCGGGGAGCTGTTTTTT.

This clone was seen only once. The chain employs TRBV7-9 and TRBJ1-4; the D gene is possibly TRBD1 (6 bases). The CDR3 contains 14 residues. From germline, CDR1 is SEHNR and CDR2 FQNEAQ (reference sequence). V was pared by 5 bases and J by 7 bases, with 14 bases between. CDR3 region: CASSHRAGSEKLFF. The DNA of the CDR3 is TGTGCCAGCAGCCACAGGGCTGGAAGTGAAAAACTGTTTTTT. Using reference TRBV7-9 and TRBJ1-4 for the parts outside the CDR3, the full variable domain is DTGVSQNPRHKITKRGQNVTFRCDPISEHNRLYWYRQTLGQGPEFLTYFQNEAQLEKSRLLSDRFSAERPKGSFSTLEIQRTEQGDSAMYLCASSHRAGSEKLFFGSGTQLSVL.

The CDR3 DNA sequence: TGTGCTACAGAAGGCTGGGAGACCCAGTACTTC. Translating it yields CATEGWETQYF. The rearrangement links TRBV30 to TRBJ2-5; D remains unclear. The CDR3 runs to 11 residues. CDR1 GTSNPN and CDR2 SVGIG come from the germline V gene (reference sequence).

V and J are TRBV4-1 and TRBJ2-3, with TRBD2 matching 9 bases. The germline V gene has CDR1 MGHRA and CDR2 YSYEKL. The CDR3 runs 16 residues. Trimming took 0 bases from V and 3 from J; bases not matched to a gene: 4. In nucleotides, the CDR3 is TGCGCCAGCAGCCAAGAAACTAGCGGGCTTACAGATACGCAGTATTTT. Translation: CASSQETSGLTDTQYF.

In nucleotides, the CDR3 is TGTGCCAGTATGCGGGGCCCAGATAACACTGAAGCTTTCTTT. Translation gives CASMRGPDNTEAFF. The rearrangement joins TRBV19 to TRBJ1-1; D perhaps matches TRBD1 (5 bases). V lost 7 bases and J 2 bases, leaving 14 bases between the germline ends. The CDR3 is made up of 14 amino acids. In germline, CDR1 is LNHDA, CDR2 SQIVND (reference sequence).

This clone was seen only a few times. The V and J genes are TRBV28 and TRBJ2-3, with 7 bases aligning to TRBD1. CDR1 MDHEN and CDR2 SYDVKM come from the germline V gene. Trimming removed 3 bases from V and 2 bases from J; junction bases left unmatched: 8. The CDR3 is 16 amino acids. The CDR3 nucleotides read TGTGCCAGCAGTTTCATGGGGGACAGACCCACAGATACGCAGTATTTT. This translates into CASSFMGDRPTDTQYF.

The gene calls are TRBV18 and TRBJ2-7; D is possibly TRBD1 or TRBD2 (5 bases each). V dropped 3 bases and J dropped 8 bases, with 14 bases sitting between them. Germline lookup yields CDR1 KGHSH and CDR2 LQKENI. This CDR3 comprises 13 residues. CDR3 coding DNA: TGTGCCAGCTCACCCGGGGCGACTTTGCAGCAGTACTTC. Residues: CASSPGATLQQYF.

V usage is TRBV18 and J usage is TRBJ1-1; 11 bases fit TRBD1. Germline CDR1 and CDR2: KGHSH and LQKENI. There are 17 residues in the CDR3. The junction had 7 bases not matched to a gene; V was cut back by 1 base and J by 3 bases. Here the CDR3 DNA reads TGTGCCAGCTCACCACAGGGACAGGGGGGCAGGGACACTGAAGCTTTCTTT. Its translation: CASSPQGQGGRDTEAFF.

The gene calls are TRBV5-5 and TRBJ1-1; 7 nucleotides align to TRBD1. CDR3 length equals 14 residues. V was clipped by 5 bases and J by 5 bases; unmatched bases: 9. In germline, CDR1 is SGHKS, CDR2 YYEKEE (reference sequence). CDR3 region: CASSSLRGFTEAFF. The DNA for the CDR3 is TGTGCCAGCAGTTCACTCAGGGGGTTTACTGAAGCTTTCTTT.

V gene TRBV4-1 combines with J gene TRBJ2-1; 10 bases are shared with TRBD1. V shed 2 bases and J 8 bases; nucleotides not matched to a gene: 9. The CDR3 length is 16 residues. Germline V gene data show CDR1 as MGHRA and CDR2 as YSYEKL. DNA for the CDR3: TGCGCCAGCAGCCAACCCCGGGACAGGGGTTGGTATGAGCAGTTCTTC. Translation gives CASSQPRDRGWYEQFF.

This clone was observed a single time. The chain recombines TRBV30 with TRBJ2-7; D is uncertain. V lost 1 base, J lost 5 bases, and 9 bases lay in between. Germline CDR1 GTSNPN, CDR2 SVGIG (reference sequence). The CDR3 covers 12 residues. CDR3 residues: CAWSASRNEQYF. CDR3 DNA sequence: TGTGCCTGGAGTGCCTCCAGGAACGAGCAGTACTTC.

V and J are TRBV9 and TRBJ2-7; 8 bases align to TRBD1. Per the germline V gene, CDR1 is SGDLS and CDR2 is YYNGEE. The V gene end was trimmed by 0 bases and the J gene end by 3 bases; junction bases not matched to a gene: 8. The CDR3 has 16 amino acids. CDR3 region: CASSVGPDRGYYEQYF. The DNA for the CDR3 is TGTGCCAGCAGCGTAGGTCCCGACAGGGGATACTACGAGCAGTACTTC.

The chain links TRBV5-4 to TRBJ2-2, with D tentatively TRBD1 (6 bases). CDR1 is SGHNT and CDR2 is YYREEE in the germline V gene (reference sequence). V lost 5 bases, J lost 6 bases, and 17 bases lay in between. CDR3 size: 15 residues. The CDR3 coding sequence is TGTGCCAGCAGTACTACACAGGGAGCCGCCGGGGAGCTGTTTTTT. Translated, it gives CASSTTQGAAGELFF. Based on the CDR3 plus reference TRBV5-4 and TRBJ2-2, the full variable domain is ETGVTQSPTHLIKTRGQQVTLRCSSQSGHNTVSWYQQALGQGPQFIFQYYREEENGRGNFPPRFSGLQFPNYSSELNVNALELDDSALYLCASSTTQGAAGELFFGEGSRLTVL.

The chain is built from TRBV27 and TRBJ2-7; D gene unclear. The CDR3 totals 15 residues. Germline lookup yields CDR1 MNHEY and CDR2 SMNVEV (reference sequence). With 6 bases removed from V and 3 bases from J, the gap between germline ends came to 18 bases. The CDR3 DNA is TGTGCCAGCAGCCTAGGGAAGGGCTACAACTACGAGCAGTACTTC. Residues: CASSLGKGYNYEQYF.

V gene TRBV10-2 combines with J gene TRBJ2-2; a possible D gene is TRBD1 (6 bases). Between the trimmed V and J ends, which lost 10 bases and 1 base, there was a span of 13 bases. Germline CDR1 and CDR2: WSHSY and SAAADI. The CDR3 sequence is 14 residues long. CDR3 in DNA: TGCGCCATTAGAGGGGGACAGAACACCGGGGAGCTGTTTTTT. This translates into CAIRGGQNTGELFF.

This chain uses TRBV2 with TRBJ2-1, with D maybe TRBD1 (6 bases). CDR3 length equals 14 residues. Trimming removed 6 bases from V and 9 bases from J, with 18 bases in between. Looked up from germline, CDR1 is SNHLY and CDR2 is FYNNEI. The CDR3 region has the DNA TGTGCCAGCAGGAGGGACACATCAATAGGTGAGCAGTTCTTC. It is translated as CASRRDTSIGEQFF.

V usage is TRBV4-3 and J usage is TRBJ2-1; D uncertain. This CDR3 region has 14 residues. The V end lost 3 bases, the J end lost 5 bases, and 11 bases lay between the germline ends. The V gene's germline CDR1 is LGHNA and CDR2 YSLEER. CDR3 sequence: CASSQNPGDNEQFF. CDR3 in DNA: TGCGCCAGCAGCCAGAACCCCGGTGACAATGAGCAGTTCTTC.

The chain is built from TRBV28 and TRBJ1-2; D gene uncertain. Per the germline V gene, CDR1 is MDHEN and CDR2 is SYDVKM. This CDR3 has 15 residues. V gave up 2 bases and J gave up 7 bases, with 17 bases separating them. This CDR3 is CASSLIYVLSGGYTF. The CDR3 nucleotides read TGTGCCAGCAGTTTAATCTATGTGCTAAGCGGTGGCTACACCTTC.

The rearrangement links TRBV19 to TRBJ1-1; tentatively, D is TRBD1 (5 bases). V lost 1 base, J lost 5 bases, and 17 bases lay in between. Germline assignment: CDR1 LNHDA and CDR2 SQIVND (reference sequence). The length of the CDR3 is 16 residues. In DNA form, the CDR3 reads TGTGCCAGTAGTATAGGACTGGGGGGGGTGGAGACTGAAGCTTTCTTT. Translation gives CASSIGLGGVETEAFF.

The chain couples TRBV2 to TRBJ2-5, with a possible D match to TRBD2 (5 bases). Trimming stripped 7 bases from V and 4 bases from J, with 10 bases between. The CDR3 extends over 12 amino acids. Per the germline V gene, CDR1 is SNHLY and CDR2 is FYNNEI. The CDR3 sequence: CASIARGETQYF. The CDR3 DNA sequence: TGTGCCAGCATAGCGCGTGGAGAGACCCAGTACTTC.

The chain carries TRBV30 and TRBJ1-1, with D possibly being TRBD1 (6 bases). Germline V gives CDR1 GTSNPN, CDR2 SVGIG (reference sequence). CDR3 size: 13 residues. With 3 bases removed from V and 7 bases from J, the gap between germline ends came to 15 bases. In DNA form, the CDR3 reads TGTGCCTGGAGGCCAGGGGCGTTGGGTGAAGCTTTCTTT. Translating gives CAWRPGALGEAFF.

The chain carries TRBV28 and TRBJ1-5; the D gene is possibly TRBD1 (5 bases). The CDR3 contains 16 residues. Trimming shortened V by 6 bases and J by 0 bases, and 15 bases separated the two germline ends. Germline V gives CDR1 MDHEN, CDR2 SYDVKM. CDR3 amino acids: CASSLGVVSSNQPQHF. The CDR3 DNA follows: TGTGCCAGCAGCCTAGGGGTGGTGAGTAGCAATCAGCCCCAGCATTTT. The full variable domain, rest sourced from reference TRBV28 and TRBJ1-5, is DVKVTQSSRYLVKRTGEKVFLECVQDMDHENMFWYRQDPGLGLRLIYFSYDVKMKEKGDIPEGYSVSREKKERFSLILESASTNQTSMYLCASSLGVVSSNQPQHFGDGTRLSIL.

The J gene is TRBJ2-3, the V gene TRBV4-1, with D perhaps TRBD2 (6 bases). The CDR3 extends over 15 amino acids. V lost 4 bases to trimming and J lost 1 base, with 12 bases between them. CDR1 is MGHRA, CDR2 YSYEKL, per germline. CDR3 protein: CASSLPPGGTDTQYF. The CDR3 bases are TGCGCCAGCAGCCTTCCCCCGGGGGGCACAGATACGCAGTATTTT.

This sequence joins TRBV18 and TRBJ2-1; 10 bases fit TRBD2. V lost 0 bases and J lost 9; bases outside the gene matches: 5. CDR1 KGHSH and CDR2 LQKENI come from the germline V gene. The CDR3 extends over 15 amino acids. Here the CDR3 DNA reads TGTGCCAGCTCACCACCCGGGACTAGCGACGGTGAGCAGTTCTTC. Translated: CASSPPGTSDGEQFF. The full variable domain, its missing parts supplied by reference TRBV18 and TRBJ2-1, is NAGVMQNPRHLVRRRGQEARLRCSPMKGHSHVYWYRQLPEEGLKFMVYLQKENIIDESGMPKERFSAEFPKEGPSILRIQQVVRGDSAAYFCASSPPGTSDGEQFFGPGTRLTVL.

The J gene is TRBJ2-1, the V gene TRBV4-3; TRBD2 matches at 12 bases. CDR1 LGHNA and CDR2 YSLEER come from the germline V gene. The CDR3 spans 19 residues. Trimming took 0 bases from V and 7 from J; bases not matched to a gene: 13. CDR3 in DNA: TGCGCCAGCAGCCAAGACCCACAGAGACTAGCGGGGGCTATTAATGAGCAGTTCTTC. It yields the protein CASSQDPQRLAGAINEQFF.